Listed here are 32 T cell receptor beta chains from one sample, sequenced in a study of blood T cells in healthy people across ages. PCR was performed a second time for roughly 7 to 11 cycles using a sample-barcoded 5' primer and a J-beta primer mix. MiXCR, applied by TCRdb to the 5' RACE reads, yields one record per CDR3 protein. The sample shows hundreds of thousands of distinct CDR3 sequences, 32% of them seen only once. The specimen sequenced was blood. These receptors were taken from an elderly woman in good health.

A remark on this clonotype: This clone may be a read error of a much larger clone one base away. The chain employs TRBV6-2 or TRBV6-3 and TRBJ1-2; D is ambiguous. Germline lookup yields CDR1 MNHEY and CDR2 SVGEGT. CDR3 length: 15 amino acids. The CDR3: CASSYLGQFRYGSTF. The DNA for the CDR3 is TGTGCCAGCAGTTACCTAGGGCAGTTCCGCTATGGCTCCACCTTC.

The V and J genes are TRBV12-3 or TRBV12-4 and TRBJ2-3; 7 bases fit TRBD1. J was trimmed by 14 bases and V by 5 bases; bases with no gene match: 19. CDR3 length: 15 amino acids. The CDR3 here is CASSPRDRLNEKLYF. In DNA form, the CDR3 reads TGTGCCAGCAGTCCCCGGGACAGACTTAATGAAAAACTGTATTTT.

This clonotype was seen repeatedly, ten times or more. The CDR3 spells CASSLVTHSGTQYF. In nucleotides, the CDR3 is TGCGCCAGCAGCTTGGTCACTCACTCAGGGACCCAGTACTTC. This chain links TRBV5-1 with TRBJ2-5; no firm D call. The CDR3 consists of 14 residues. Per the germline V gene, CDR1 is SGHRS and CDR2 is YFSETQ. Trimming took 0 bases from V and 7 from J, leaving 13 bases between them.

This clonotype appeared a few times. The V gene is TRBV9, the J gene TRBJ2-2; the D is unclear. Trimming shortened V by 0 bases and J by 3 bases, and 6 bases separated the two germline ends. CDR3 length equals 14 residues. Germline CDR1 is SGDLS and CDR2 is YYNGEE. CDR3 residues: CASSVVRDTGELFF. CDR3 in DNA: TGTGCCAGCAGCGTAGTACGGGACACCGGGGAGCTGTTTTTT.

The V and J genes are TRBV28 and TRBJ2-4; D perhaps matches TRBD1 (5 bases). CDR1 is MDHEN, CDR2 SYDVKM, per germline. Trimming removed 3 bases from V and 0 bases from J, with 12 bases in between. This CDR3 spans 16 amino acids. The CDR3 spells CASSFSVQGAKNIQYF. The DNA of the CDR3 is TGTGCCAGCAGTTTTTCTGTCCAGGGAGCCAAAAACATTCAGTACTTC. Drawing the rest from reference TRBV28 and TRBJ2-4, the complete variable domain is DVKVTQSSRYLVKRTGEKVFLECVQDMDHENMFWYRQDPGLGLRLIYFSYDVKMKEKGDIPEGYSVSREKKERFSLILESASTNQTSMYLCASSFSVQGAKNIQYFGAGTRLSVL.

This clonotype has only a few counts. This may arise from a read error, as a much more abundant clone is one base away. This chain links TRBV5-5 with TRBJ1-5; 7 bases fit TRBD1. The CDR3 sequence is 15 residues long. Germline-derived CDR1 and CDR2 are SGHKS and YYEKEE (reference sequence). CDR3 in DNA: TGTGCCGGCAGCTTGCTCGGACAGGTCAATCAGCCCCAGCATTTT. Its translation: CAGSLLGQVNQPQHF.

At least ten counts were recorded for this clonotype. This chain connects TRBV6-5 to TRBJ1-2, with D unresolved. This CDR3 is 14 amino acids long. V was cut by 7 bases and J by 4 bases, with 16 bases left in between. Looked up from germline, CDR1 is MNHEY and CDR2 is SVGAGI. As DNA, the CDR3 is TGTGCCAGCAAACTGACGGACGCTTTCTATGGCTACACCTTC. This translates into CASKLTDAFYGYTF.

A few counts support this clonotype. The chain employs TRBV2 and TRBJ2-3; D remains ambiguous. This CDR3 has 13 amino acids. The germline CDR1 and CDR2 sequences are SNHLY and FYNNEI. The V gene lost 8 bases and the J gene lost 2 bases, with 11 bases spanning the gap. CDR3 amino acids: CASPQLFTDTQYF. The CDR3 DNA is TGTGCCAGCCCCCAACTTTTCACAGATACGCAGTATTTT.

This clonotype was counted ten times or more. This chain links TRBV6-2 or TRBV6-3 with TRBJ2-7; tentatively, D is TRBD2 (6 bases). Per the germline V gene, CDR1 is MNHEY and CDR2 is SVGEGT. This CDR3 is built from 15 residues. The V end was cut by 6 bases, the J end by 2 bases, with 17 bases between. The CDR3 region has the DNA TGTGCCAGCAGCTACCCCTCGGGGGAGGCCTACGAGCAGTACTTC. Protein product: CASSYPSGEAYEQYF.

In the case of this clonotype: A read error may account for a junction end that differs from germline. The V gene is TRBV6-2 or TRBV6-3, the J gene TRBJ1-1, with 7 bases lining up with TRBD1. This CDR3 is 13 amino acids long. Germline CDR1 reads MNHEY; CDR2 reads SVGEGT. CDR3 nucleotides: TGTGCCAACAGTTTTCAGGACAGGTTTGAAGCTTTCTTT. This gives the protein CANSFQDRFEAFF.

This clonotype has at least ten counts. This may stem from a read error, because a much larger clone lies one nucleotide away. The V and J genes are TRBV12-3 or TRBV12-4 and TRBJ2-7; D possibly corresponds to TRBD1 (6 bases). Trimming pared 4 bases from V and 2 bases from J, leaving 12 bases between. This CDR3 spans 14 amino acids. This chain's CDR3 is CASSCGGSTYEQYF. The CDR3 nucleotides read TGTGCCAGCAGTTGTGGGGGCTCAACCTACGAGCAGTACTTC.

This clonotype was counted ten times or more. This chain joins TRBV5-1 and TRBJ1-1; possible D gene TRBD1, 5 bases. The CDR3 is 13 residues long. Per the germline V gene, CDR1 is SGHRS and CDR2 is YFSETQ. Trimming left V 5 bases short and J 5 bases short, with 13 bases between. The CDR3 DNA is TGCGCCAGCAGGTCCTCGGGGGGAACTGAAGCTTTCTTT. Encoded protein: CASRSSGGTEAFF.

This clonotype was seen at least ten times. V usage is TRBV7-2 and J usage is TRBJ2-3; possible D gene TRBD2, 7 bases. The CDR3 covers 14 residues. Germline V CDR1 and CDR2: SGHTA, FQGNSA. The V gene lost 3 bases and the J gene lost 6 bases, with 13 bases spanning the gap. Here the CDR3 DNA reads TGTGCCAGCAGCTTTAGGGGGGGCGGGGATACGCAGTATTTT. It is translated as CASSFRGGGDTQYF.

The table lists this clonotype with many counts. The chain carries TRBV20-1 and TRBJ2-2, with TRBD1 matching over 7 bases. Germline-derived CDR1 and CDR2 are DFQATT and SNEGSKA (reference sequence). The CDR3 covers 15 residues. The V and J ends lost 5 bases and 4 bases, in that order; junction bases with no gene match: 10. CDR3 in DNA: TGCAGTGCTCAGGAACTGGGACAGCCCACCGGGGAGCTGTTTTTT. Translating gives CSAQELGQPTGELFF.

The V call is TRBV20-1, the J call TRBJ2-4; D ambiguous. The DNA end is a closer match to TRBJ2-7, so the J assignment may be wrong. Germline CDR1 is DFQATT and CDR2 is SNEGSKA (reference sequence). The CDR3 covers 15 residues. The CDR3, as DNA: TGCAGTGCTAGAGTCTCGCGGCCTACGGTGGGCGAGCAGTACTTC. It translates to CSARVSRPTVGEQYF.

This clonotype was found many times. This sequence joins TRBV7-6 and TRBJ2-5; TRBD2 aligns across 9 bases. The germline CDR1 and CDR2 sequences are SGHVS and FNYEAQ. V lost 2 bases to trimming and J lost 4 bases; unmatched junction nucleotides: 5. The CDR3 has 15 amino acids. As DNA, the CDR3 is TGTGCCAGCAGCTTATCTGGCGGGGGGGTAGAGACCCAGTACTTC. Encoded protein: CASSLSGGGVETQYF.

This clonotype showed up just a few times. This could be a read error, since a much larger clone is one nucleotide away. The J gene is TRBJ2-5, the V gene TRBV7-2; 7 nucleotides align to TRBD2. V was pared by 5 bases and J by 5 bases, with 11 bases of the junction left unmatched. Germline loops: CDR1 SGHTA, CDR2 FQGNSA. The CDR3 loop spans 15 amino acids. CDR3 region: CASSPLSGRGETQYF. CDR3 nucleotide sequence: TGTGCCAGCAGCCCATTGTCGGGGAGGGGTGAGACCCAGTACTTC.

This clonotype appeared a few times. With a much larger clone just one base away, this may be a read error. This chain joins TRBV4-2 and TRBJ2-7; no definite D call. CDR3 length: 12 amino acids. V was pared by 1 base and J by 8 bases, with 9 bases between. Germline V CDR1 and CDR2: LGHNA, YNFKEQ. In nucleotides, the CDR3 is TGTGCCAGCAGCCAAGGTCATGACAAGCAGTACTTC. Its protein is CASSQGHDKQYF.

This clonotype was detected only a few times. The gene calls are TRBV12-3 or TRBV12-4 and TRBJ1-4; the match to TRBD1 covers 7 bases. This CDR3 region has 14 residues. J lost 4 bases, V lost 6 bases, and 5 bases had no gene match. CDR3 in amino acids: CASRTPGGNEKLFF. DNA for the CDR3: TGTGCCAGCAGAACACCAGGGGGTAATGAAAAACTGTTTTTT.

J is TRBJ2-6 and V is TRBV7-9, with 7 positions matching TRBD1. This CDR3 contains 18 residues. Germline CDR1 is SEHNR and CDR2 is FQNEAQ (reference sequence). V was clipped by 0 bases and J by 0 bases; unmatched bases: 5. This CDR3 is CASSLAVAGGSGANVLTF. The CDR3 DNA reads as TGTGCCAGCAGCTTAGCCGTGGCAGGGGGCTCTGGGGCCAACGTCCTGACTTTC.

The chain recombines TRBV28 with TRBJ2-3, with TRBD1 matching over 9 bases. Trimming took 3 bases from V and 0 from J; bases not matched to a gene: 10. Germline V lookup: CDR1 MDHEN, CDR2 SYDVKM. There are 18 residues in the CDR3. CDR3 sequence: CASSFLGTGRGSTDTQYF. CDR3 bases: TGTGCCAGCAGTTTTTTGGGGACAGGGAGAGGTAGCACAGATACGCAGTATTTT.

This clonotype was seen repeatedly, ten times or more. The chain couples TRBV4-3 to TRBJ2-7, with 7 nucleotides matching TRBD1. The V gene end was trimmed by 0 bases and the J gene end by 2 bases; junction bases not matched to a gene: 16. Germline CDR1 and CDR2: LGHNA and YSLEER. The CDR3 is 19 amino acids. CDR3 sequence (DNA): TGCGCCAGCAGCCAAGATTGGGGCCGACAGGGTCGTAACCCCTACGAGCAGTACTTC. It encodes CASSQDWGRQGRNPYEQYF.

Concerning this clonotype itself: It may be a read error: a sequence one base away is much more abundant. The chain recombines TRBV4-1 with TRBJ2-1, with 13 positions matching TRBD2. The J call may be faulty, since TRBJ2-7 better matches the DNA end. Germline V gene sequence: CDR1 MGHRA, CDR2 YSYEKL. This CDR3 is built from 17 residues. The CDR3 sequence is CASSHDGLAGVYNEQYF. In DNA, the CDR3 is TGCGCCAGCAGCCACGACGGACTAGCGGGGGTGTACAATGAGCAGTACTTC.

The sample holds a few counts of this clonotype. This could be a read error, since a much larger clone is one nucleotide away. The chain carries TRBV7-9 and TRBJ2-6, with TRBD1 as a possible D gene (5 bases). The CDR3 is 17 residues long. Germline CDR1 reads SEHNR; CDR2 reads FQNEAQ (reference sequence). CDR3 loop: CASSLVERISGANVRTF. The CDR3 DNA sequence: TGTGCCAGCAGCTTAGTAGAACGCATCTCTGGGGCCAACGTCCGGACTTTC.

The rearrangement links TRBV7-2 to TRBJ1-2; 7 nucleotides match TRBD1. The V gene end was trimmed by 4 bases and the J gene end by 5 bases; junction bases not matched to a gene: 13. The CDR3 consists of 16 residues. Germline V gene sequence: CDR1 SGHTA, CDR2 FQGNSA. As DNA, the CDR3 is TGTGCCAGCAGCTCGGAGGGACAGCGGAGCGGATATGGCTACACCTTC. Its translation: CASSSEGQRSGYGYTF.

CDR3 DNA sequence: TGCGCCAGCAGCCAACCGCCAGCGGGGGCTTCTTCCTACAATGAGCAGTTCTTC. Translation: CASSQPPAGASSYNEQFF. The chain combines TRBV4-1 with TRBJ2-1, with TRBD2 identical over 8 bases. Trimming took 2 bases from V and 1 from J; bases not matched to a gene: 10. The CDR3 is made up of 18 amino acids. The germline V gene encodes CDR1 MGHRA and CDR2 YSYEKL.

This clonotype appeared many times. The V and J genes are TRBV27 and TRBJ1-2; D is unclear. Germline-derived CDR1 and CDR2 are MNHEY and SMNVEV (reference sequence). V lost 7 bases, J lost 7 bases, and 19 bases lay in between. CDR3 size: 14 residues. CDR3 residues: CASTTRRAGPGYTF. For the CDR3, the DNA is TGTGCCAGCACCACCCGAAGAGCGGGCCCTGGCTACACCTTC.

This clonotype has just a few counts. Just one base apart from a much larger clone, this may be a read error. The chain links TRBV28 to TRBJ2-5; D is unresolved. Trimming removed 6 bases from V and 11 bases from J, with 13 bases in between. Germline assignment: CDR1 MDHEN and CDR2 SYDVKM. This CDR3 comprises 11 residues. CDR3 sequence reads: CASRILNEQYF. In nucleotides, the CDR3 is TGTGCCAGCAGAATACTAAATGAGCAGTACTTC.

In its sample, this clonotype was seen a few times. The chain's CDR3 is CASSLASSSYEQYF. The CDR3 coding sequence is TGTGCCAGCAGCTTAGCTTCCAGCTCCTACGAGCAGTACTTC. The rearrangement uses TRBV7-2 and TRBJ2-7; D is unresolved. The CDR3 has 14 residues. V was cut by 0 bases and J by 0 bases, with 6 bases left in between. Germline V gene sequence: CDR1 SGHTA, CDR2 FQGNSA.

This chain joins TRBV27 and TRBJ2-7, with D possibly matching TRBD2 (5 bases). The germline CDR1 and CDR2 sequences are MNHEY and SMNVEV (reference sequence). The CDR3 spans 14 residues. V lost 6 bases and J lost 2, with 14 bases in between. The DNA of the CDR3 is TGTGCCAGCAGGCTGAGCGGACCAGCCTACGAGCAGTACTTC. It specifies CASRLSGPAYEQYF.

This clonotype came up a few times. The V and J genes are TRBV20-1 and TRBJ2-4, with D hard to call. The CDR3 extends over 16 amino acids. Germline V gene lookup returns CDR1 DFQATT and CDR2 SNEGSKA (reference sequence). V lost 1 base and J 0 bases, leaving 13 bases between the germline ends. CDR3 in DNA: TGCAGTGCTAGAGCTGGACCAGTACTAGCCAAAAACATTCAGTACTTC. This sequence encodes CSARAGPVLAKNIQYF.

This clonotype came up a few times. The chain combines TRBV7-2 with TRBJ2-5, with a tentative D call TRBD2 (6 bases). Germline V gene data show CDR1 as SGHTA and CDR2 as FQGNSA. This CDR3 contains 15 residues. Trimming left V 7 bases short and J 2 bases short, with 17 bases between. This CDR3 is CASIPGLPFQETQYF. In DNA form, the CDR3 reads TGTGCCAGCATCCCGGGACTCCCATTTCAAGAGACCCAGTACTTC. Full variable domain (outside the CDR3, taken from reference TRBV7-2 and TRBJ2-5): GAGVSQSPSNKVTEKGKDVELRCDPISGHTALYWYRQSLGQGLEFLIYFQGNSAPDKSGLPSDRFSAERTGGSVSTLTIQRTQQEDSAVYLCASIPGLPFQETQYFGPGTRLLVL.